Listed below are T cell receptor beta chains from one sample, sequenced in a study of blood T cell repertoires in COVID-19. Sequencing was performed with immunoSEQ multiplex PCR; in TCRdb, only in-frame clones are kept and a portion is missing. The sample has approximately 130,000 clones, about 77% seen once; the top ten hold 20% to 25%. Material: peripheral blood. The receptor set was obtained from a man older than 75 with acute or convalescent COVID-19. Both conserved end residues are part of each CDR3. The D gene is left open where the match is weak. The size field is filled for only some rows; it gives once, few, many or a size class.

cdr3_aa cdr3_nt v_call cdr3_length j_call clone_size d_call
CASSYFGGTWREQETQYF TGTGCCAGCAGTTACTTCGGGGGAACCTGGAGAGAGCAAGAGACCCAGTACTTC TRBV6-2/TRBV6-3 18 TRBJ2-5 few NA
CASSRGQKALGGYTF TGTGCCAGTAGCCGGGGACAAAAGGCCCTGGGGGGCTACACCTTC TRBV19 15 TRBJ1-2 NA NA
CASSHGQGGQETQYF TGTGCCAGCAGTCACGGACAGGGAGGGCAAGAGACCCAGTACTTC TRBV6-2/TRBV6-3 15 TRBJ2-5 NA NA
CASSGGQVRQPQHF TGTGCCAGCAGTGGGGGACAGGTCAGACAGCCCCAGCATTTT TRBV2 14 TRBJ1-5 NA TRBD1
CATSSRLADTQYF TGTGCCACCAGCAGTAGACTCGCAGATACGCAGTATTTT TRBV15 13 TRBJ2-3 few NA
CASSRGRGNQPQHF TGTGCCAGCAGTAGGGGCAGGGGCAATCAGCCCCAGCATTTT TRBV2 14 TRBJ1-5 few NA
CAISAGGYPPYEQYF TGTGCCATCAGTGCGGGGGGATATCCCCCCTACGAGCAGTACTTC TRBV10-3 15 TRBJ2-7 NA TRBD2
CASSQGLAGANVLTF TGTGCCAGCAGTCAGGGGCTAGCCGGGGCCAACGTCCTGACTTTC TRBV27 15 TRBJ2-6 NA NA
CASSPGVTDTQYF TGTGCCAGCAGTCCGGGGGTTACAGATACGCAGTATTTT TRBV12-3/TRBV12-4 13 TRBJ2-3 NA NA
CASSHGQGALRTGELFF TGCGCCAGCAGCCATGGGCAGGGGGCGCTGAGGACCGGGGAGCTGTTTTTT TRBV4-1 17 TRBJ2-2 NA TRBD1
CASSPLRDRANTEAFF TGTGCCAGCAGTCCCCTCAGGGACAGGGCGAACACTGAAGCTTTCTTT TRBV2 16 TRBJ1-1 NA TRBD1
CASSYAEVNTEAFF TGTGCCAGCAGTTACGCGGAGGTAAACACTGAAGCTTTCTTT TRBV6-6 14 TRBJ1-1 once NA
CASSPGQGGTEAFF TGTGCCAGCAGCCCGGGACAGGGGGGAACTGAAGCTTTCTTT TRBV7-2 14 TRBJ1-1 NA TRBD1
CASSQDFTGYNEQFF TGTGCCAGCAGCCAAGATTTTACAGGGTACAATGAGCAGTTCTTC TRBV3-1/TRBV3-2 15 TRBJ2-1 NA NA
CASSLEMGLEQFF TGTGCCAGCAGCTTAGAGATGGGGCTAGAGCAGTTCTTC TRBV7-9 13 TRBJ2-1 NA NA
CASTPLGGSRTDTQYF TGTGCCAGCACTCCACTGGGGGGGAGTCGCACAGATACGCAGTATTTT TRBV2 16 TRBJ2-3 NA TRBD2
CATSRDVKGQSNEQFF TGTGCCACCAGCAGAGATGTGAAAGGACAGAGCAATGAGCAGTTCTTC TRBV15 16 TRBJ2-1 NA NA
CASSYVKRGLDYYEQYF TGTGCCAGCAGTTACGTTAAGAGGGGGCTTGATTACTACGAGCAGTACTTC TRBV6-2/TRBV6-3 17 TRBJ2-7 NA TRBD1
CASSRSSGTGVGNQPQHF TGTGCCAGTAGTAGAAGTTCCGGGACAGGGGTAGGTAATCAGCCCCAGCATTTT TRBV19 18 TRBJ1-5 many TRBD1
CASSLRHRGTEQYF TGTGCCAGTAGTCTCCGACACAGGGGAACCGAGCAGTACTTC TRBV19 14 TRBJ2-7 NA TRBD1
CASSLIVENSPLHF TGTGCCAGCAGCTTGATCGTAGAAAATTCACCCCTCCACTTT TRBV5-6 14 TRBJ1-6 NA NA
CASSISDTIREKLFF TGTGCCAGTAGTATCTCGGACACGATCAGGGAAAAACTGTTTTTT TRBV19 15 TRBJ1-4 NA NA
CASSLDGRSETQYF TGTGCCAGTAGCCTGGACGGGAGGTCAGAGACCCAGTACTTC TRBV19 14 TRBJ2-5 NA TRBD2